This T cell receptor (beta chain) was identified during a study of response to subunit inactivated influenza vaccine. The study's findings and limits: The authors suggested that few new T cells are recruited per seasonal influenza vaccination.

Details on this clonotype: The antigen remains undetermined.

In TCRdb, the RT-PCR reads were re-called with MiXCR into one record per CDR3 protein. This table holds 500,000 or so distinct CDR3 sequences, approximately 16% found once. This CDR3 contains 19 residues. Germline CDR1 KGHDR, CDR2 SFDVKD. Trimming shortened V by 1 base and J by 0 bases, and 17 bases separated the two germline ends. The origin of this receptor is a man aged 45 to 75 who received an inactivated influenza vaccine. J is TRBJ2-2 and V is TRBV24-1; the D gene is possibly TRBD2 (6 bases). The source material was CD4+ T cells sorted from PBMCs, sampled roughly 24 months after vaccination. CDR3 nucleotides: TGTGCCACCAGTGATTTAACGGCGGGGTACCCGTCGAACACCGGGGAGCTGTTTTTT. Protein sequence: CATSDLTAGYPSNTGELFF.